This T cell receptor beta chain was documented in a study of preoperative IRX-2 immunotherapy in early breast cancer. The treatment denotes: preoperative locoregional IRX-2 cytokine immunotherapy. Germline V CDR1 and CDR2: SGHRS, YFSETQ. This CDR3 region has 14 residues. V lost 0 bases to trimming and J lost 8 bases, with 14 bases between them. TCRdb keeps only in-frame clones here, not all; method: immunoSEQ multiplex PCR. The table records roughly 43,000 clones, approximately 94% of them present only once. The sequence derives from a human donor with breast cancer. This chain links TRBV5-1 with TRBJ1-2, with a tentative D call TRBD1 (5 bases). The sequencing here drew on tumor tissue, taken after IRX-2 immunotherapy. CDR3 residues: CASSLGGEGKGYTF. DNA for the CDR3: TGCGCCAGCAGCTTGGGAGGGGAAGGAAAAGGCTACACCTTC.